This T cell receptor (beta chain) was obtained from a study of blood T cell repertoires in COVID-19. Trimming removed 0 bases from V and 6 bases from J, with 9 bases in between. From germline, CDR1 is LGHNA and CDR2 YSLEER. The CDR3 totals 13 residues. Using immunoSEQ multiplex PCR, the repertoire was profiled, and TCRdb retains in-frame clones only, with some absent. The sample has a few hundred thousand clones, roughly nine tenths seen once. V gene TRBV4-3 combines with J gene TRBJ2-7; D remains unclear. The specimen sequenced was peripheral blood. The receptor was derived from a middle-aged man with acute or convalescent COVID-19. In DNA form, the CDR3 reads TGCGCCAGCAGCCAAGATTCCTACCGCGAGCAGTACTTC. Translation: CASSQDSYREQYF.